Listed here is a single TCR beta chain. These data originate in a study of T cells in Graves' hyperthyroidism and ophthalmopathy. Study as a whole: Before treatment of any kind, peripheral blood was taken at initial diagnosis.

TCR beta CDR3 region amplification was performed from RNA transcripts. A first-round RT-PCR of the TCR CDR3 used the HTBI primer set. Each CDR3 protein gets one entry after TCRdb re-called the multiplex PCR reads with MiXCR. The sample lists hundreds of thousands of distinct CDR3 sequences; nearly 20% were seen once. Germline values: CDR1 DFQATT, CDR2 SNEGSKA (reference sequence). The CDR3 totals 14 residues. The J segment lost 5 bases and the V segment lost 1 base, leaving 5 bases of the junction unmatched. The source of this sequence is a man in his forties or fifties with Graves' ophthalmopathy. What was sequenced was blood. The V gene is TRBV20-1, the J gene TRBJ2-7, with 10 bases fitting TRBD1. The chain's CDR3 is CSARGGQGVHEQYF. The DNA of the CDR3 is TGCAGTGCTAGAGGAGGACAGGGGGTCCACGAGCAGTACTTC.